These 21 T cell receptor beta chains originate from one sample sequenced in a study of T cells in Graves' hyperthyroidism and ophthalmopathy. Amplification yielded TCR beta CDR3 regions, with RNA transcripts as the source. The TCR CDR3 was amplified in a first-round RT-PCR using the HTBI primer set. TCRdb reprocessed the multiplex PCR reads with MiXCR, giving one entry per CDR3 protein. Among roughly 740,000 distinct CDR3 sequences listed, around 15% were seen once. The sequenced sample was blood. The source is a man between 18 and 29 years old with Graves' hyperthyroidism.

This clonotype was counted between two and nine times. This may come from a read error, since a much larger clone is one base off. The chain combines TRBV5-1 with TRBJ1-1; D remains ambiguous. Trimming removed 0 bases at V and 0 bases at J, with 9 bases between. From germline, CDR1 is SGHRS and CDR2 YFSETQ. This CDR3 region has 15 residues. The DNA of the CDR3 is TGCGCCAGCAGCTTGGCCACAGAGCTGAACACTGAAGCTTTCTTT. Its protein is CASSLATELNTEAFF.

The genes are TRBV4-2 and TRBJ2-3; TRBD2 matches 10 bases. Germline loops: CDR1 LGHNA, CDR2 YNFKEQ. The length of the CDR3 is 14 residues. J gave up 4 bases and V 8 bases, and 6 bases lay outside the gene matches. CDR3 in amino acids: CASQVAGGSDTQYF. The CDR3 DNA is TGTGCCAGCCAAGTAGCGGGAGGCTCAGATACGCAGTATTTT.

This clonotype was detected many times. The V gene is TRBV27, the J gene TRBJ2-5; tentatively, D is TRBD1 (5 bases). Germline CDR1 MNHEY, CDR2 SMNVEV (reference sequence). The CDR3 runs 12 residues. Trimming took 4 bases from V and 4 from J, leaving 7 bases between them. The CDR3 reads CASSSRAETQYF. CDR3 DNA: TGTGCCAGCAGTTCCAGGGCAGAGACCCAGTACTTC.

This clonotype was observed many times. The chain combines TRBV18 with TRBJ2-1; TRBD2 matches at 15 bases. The germline V gene has CDR1 KGHSH and CDR2 LQKENI. The CDR3 contains 16 residues. J was trimmed by 7 bases and V by 3 bases; bases with no gene match: 4. The CDR3 DNA is TGTGCCAGCTCACCTTCCGGGACTAGCGGGGGGAATGAGCAGTTCTTC. This gives the protein CASSPSGTSGGNEQFF. Complete variable domain (other parts from reference TRBV18 and TRBJ2-1): NAGVMQNPRHLVRRRGQEARLRCSPMKGHSHVYWYRQLPEEGLKFMVYLQKENIIDESGMPKERFSAEFPKEGPSILRIQQVVRGDSAAYFCASSPSGTSGGNEQFFGPGTRLTVL.

This clonotype was counted ten times or more. The chain carries TRBV7-9 and TRBJ2-1, with 7 bases matching TRBD2. The CDR3 length is 14 residues. CDR1 SEHNR and CDR2 FQNEAQ come from the germline V gene (reference sequence). After removal of 7 bases from V and 8 bases from J, the junction contained 11 bases not matched to a gene. Written as DNA, the CDR3 is TGTGCCAGCACCGATGCTGGGGGGGGGTATGAGCAGTTCTTC. Translation gives CASTDAGGGYEQFF.

This clonotype has a handful of counts. CDR3 nucleotide sequence: TGTGCCAGCAGCCGATCTACTAATGAAAAACTGTTTTTT. Its protein product is CASSRSTNEKLFF. The chain uses TRBV7-9 and TRBJ1-4; no reliable D call. V lost 5 bases, J lost 2 bases, and 6 bases lay in between. Germline V gene data show CDR1 as SEHNR and CDR2 as FQNEAQ (reference sequence). The CDR3 sequence is 13 residues long.

This clonotype has ten or more counts. The chain recombines TRBV29-1 with TRBJ2-2, with D possibly called TRBD1 or TRBD2 (5 bases each). CDR3 length: 15 amino acids. Trimming left V 7 bases short and J 0 bases short, with 15 bases between. CDR1 is SQVTM, CDR2 ANQGSEA, per germline. The CDR3 here is CSARAAGTNTGELFF. The CDR3 coding sequence is TGCAGCGCCCGAGCGGCAGGGACGAACACCGGGGAGCTGTTTTTT.

This clonotype was detected ten times or more. This sequence joins TRBV10-3 and TRBJ2-5, with unresolved D. CDR1 and CDR2 from the germline V gene are ENHRY and SYGVKD. The CDR3 contains 15 residues. V was shortened by 2 bases and J by 5 bases, with 15 bases between the two germline ends. The CDR3 coding sequence is TGTGCCATCAGTGAGCCCCAGAGGTCGGAGGAGACCCAGTACTTC. Its translation is CAISEPQRSEETQYF.

This clonotype was seen a few times. The J gene is TRBJ2-5, the V gene TRBV12-3 or TRBV12-4; no reliable D call. Between the trimmed V and J ends, which lost 7 bases and 0 bases, there was a span of 18 bases. There are 16 residues in the CDR3. The CDR3 is CASTSLDDGYQETQYF. The CDR3 bases are TGTGCCAGCACCTCTCTTGATGACGGGTACCAAGAGACCCAGTACTTC.

This sequence joins TRBV12-3 or TRBV12-4 and TRBJ1-5; no firm D call. The CDR3 loop spans 12 amino acids. The V end lost 4 bases, the J end lost 11 bases, and 12 bases lay between the germline ends. The DNA of the CDR3 is TGTGCCAGCAGTTACTACTCTGCGGCCCAGCATTTT. It translates to CASSYYSAAQHF.

This clonotype has more than one count but fewer than ten. This chain uses TRBV19 with TRBJ1-2, with 7 nucleotides matching TRBD1. V gave up 2 bases and J gave up 6 bases; unmatched junction bases: 9. This CDR3 is built from 15 residues. Germline loops: CDR1 LNHDA, CDR2 SQIVND (reference sequence). CDR3 loop: CASSISSYRGDGYTF. Written as DNA, the CDR3 is TGTGCCAGTAGTATATCTTCCTACAGGGGCGATGGCTACACCTTC.

Remarks on this clonotype: A clone one base away is much larger, so this may be a read error. The J gene is TRBJ2-2, the V gene TRBV7-3, with D possibly being TRBD1 (6 bases). This CDR3 is built from 15 residues. CDR1 is SGHTA and CDR2 is FQGTGA in the germline V gene. The CDR3 sequence is CASSLSGENTGELSF. In nucleotides, the CDR3 is TGTGCCAGCAGCTTATCAGGGGAAAACACCGGGGAGCTGTCTTTT.

The V call is TRBV4-2, the J call TRBJ2-5, with 8 positions matching TRBD2. The CDR3 consists of 16 residues. After removal of 4 bases from V and 1 base from J, the junction contained 8 bases not matched to a gene. The germline CDR1 and CDR2 sequences are LGHNA and YNFKEQ. For the CDR3, the DNA is TGTGCCAGCAGCCGACGGCCCGGGGGGGGCCAAGAGACCCAGTACTTC. Amino acids: CASSRRPGGGQETQYF.

There are a few counts of this clonotype. The rearrangement joins TRBV20-1 to TRBJ2-7; tentatively, D is TRBD1 (5 bases). The CDR3 runs to 12 residues. Trimming cost V 3 bases and J 4 bases, with 10 bases left between them. CDR1 DFQATT and CDR2 SNEGSKA come from the germline V gene (reference sequence). The CDR3 is CSASQPGYEQYF. The CDR3 DNA reads TGCAGTGCTAGCCAACCAGGGTACGAGCAGTACTTC.

This clonotype was seen repeatedly, ten times or more. This chain connects TRBV7-8 to TRBJ2-6; 8 bases align to TRBD1. Germline CDR1 and CDR2: SGHVS and FQNEAQ. This CDR3 is built from 16 residues. Trimming removed 4 bases from V and 0 bases from J; junction bases left unmatched: 2. DNA of the CDR3: TGTGCCAGCAGCTCGGACAGGGACTCTGGGGCCAACGTCCTGACTTTC. It is translated as CASSSDRDSGANVLTF. Together with reference TRBV7-8 and TRBJ2-6, the CDR3 gives the full variable domain: GAGVSQSPRYKVAKRGQDVALRCDPISGHVSLFWYQQALGQGPEFLTYFQNEAQLDKSGLPSDRFFAERPEGSVSTLKIQRTQQEDSAVYLCASSSDRDSGANVLTFGAGSRLTVL.

This clonotype occurred a few times. The CDR3 DNA follows: TGTGCCAGCTGTCCTTACAGGGAGTCCTACGAGCAGTACTTC. Encoded protein: CASCPYRESYEQYF. This chain links TRBV27 with TRBJ2-7, with D possibly being TRBD1 (6 bases). CDR1 MNHEY and CDR2 SMNVEV come from the germline V gene (reference sequence). This CDR3 has 14 residues. V was clipped by 8 bases and J by 1 base, with 15 bases between them.

In regard to this clonotype: This CDR3 is missing its conserved last phenylalanine or tryptophan, likely due to a read error. This rearrangement joins TRBV11-2 to TRBJ1-1; 7 nucleotides line up with TRBD1. This CDR3 has 13 amino acids. Losses at the gene ends were 5 bases for V and 5 bases for J; bases not matched to a gene: 5. The germline gives CDR1 SGHAT, CDR2 FQNNGV. CDR3 nucleotide sequence: TGTGCCAGCAGCGCCGCGACAGGGACTGAAGCTTTCCTT. It specifies CASSAATGTEAFL.

Points on this clonotype: A much larger clone differs by one base, so this may be a read error. This chain's CDR3 is CASSQGRLYYEQCF. CDR3 DNA sequence: TGTGCCAGCAGCCAGGGACGTCTTTACTACGAGCAGTGCTTC. The chain is built from TRBV3-1 and TRBJ2-7; possibly TRBD1 or TRBD2 for D (5 bases each). CDR1 and CDR2 (germline): LGHDT, YNNKEL (reference sequence). This CDR3 region has 14 residues.

V usage is TRBV19 and J usage is TRBJ1-3; D gene ambiguous. Trimming removed 5 bases at V and 3 bases at J, with 14 bases between. Germline values: CDR1 LNHDA, CDR2 SQIVND (reference sequence). The length of the CDR3 is 15 residues. CDR3 sequence: CASSPDALNGNTIYF. The CDR3 coding sequence is TGTGCCAGTAGTCCGGACGCCCTAAATGGAAACACCATATATTTT. Using reference TRBV19 and TRBJ1-3 for the parts outside the CDR3, the full variable domain is DGGITQSPKYLFRKEGQNVTLSCEQNLNHDAMYWYRQDPGQGLRLIYYSQIVNDFQKGDIAEGYSVSREKKESFPLTVTSAQKNPTAFYLCASSPDALNGNTIYFGEGSWLTVV.

Ten or more counts support this clonotype. This chain uses TRBV28 with TRBJ1-5; tentatively, D is TRBD1 (5 bases). This CDR3 spans 14 amino acids. V lost 4 bases to trimming and J lost 4 bases, with 11 bases between them. Germline CDR1 MDHEN, CDR2 SYDVKM. The CDR3 reads CASSYDSPNQPQHF. CDR3 nucleotide sequence: TGTGCCAGCAGTTACGACAGTCCTAATCAGCCCCAGCATTTT.

This clonotype has more than one count but fewer than ten. This chain joins TRBV29-1 and TRBJ2-1; the match to TRBD2 covers 9 bases. CDR3 length equals 14 residues. With 5 bases clipped from V and 1 base from J, the junction kept 3 bases outside the gene matches. Per the germline V gene, CDR1 is SQVTM and CDR2 is ANQGSEA. As DNA, the CDR3 is TGCAGCGTTATGACTAGCGGATCCTACAATGAGCAGTTCTTC. Protein sequence: CSVMTSGSYNEQFF.